The 13 T cell receptor beta chains listed next were all sequenced from one sample in a study of cytomegalovirus exposure and HLA in healthy donors. Use of 60 Vbeta and 13 Jbeta primers characterized the PCR. Sequencing used immunoSEQ multiplex PCR; TCRdb keeps in-frame clones, though not all of them. This table has 130,000 to 150,000 clones, about 76% appearing once. The sample consisted of PBMCs. These receptors were collected from a man aged 18 to 30 in good health and CMV-seronegative.

This clone was observed once. The chain employs TRBV2 and TRBJ2-2; weak D call: TRBD2 (5 bases). This CDR3 has 14 amino acids. Germline values: CDR1 SNHLY, CDR2 FYNNEI. V was clipped by 8 bases and J by 9 bases, with 19 bases between them. CDR3 in DNA: TGTGCCAGCCGTGCCACTAGACCGTCCAGGGAGCTGTTTTTT. This gives the protein CASRATRPSRELFF.

This clone was counted between two and nine times. CDR3 nucleotides: TGCAGCGTTGTAGATTGGGACAGGGCCTACGAGCAGTACTTC. It yields the protein CSVVDWDRAYEQYF. V gene TRBV29-1 combines with J gene TRBJ2-5; TRBD1 matches 9 bases. The J call may be in error: the DNA end matches TRBJ2-7 better. This CDR3 is built from 14 residues. The germline V gene encodes CDR1 SQVTM and CDR2 ANQGSEA.

The gene calls are TRBV5-4 and TRBJ2-7, with 8 bases matching TRBD2. The V segment lost 4 bases and the J segment 6 bases; nucleotides outside the gene matches: 15. The CDR3 length is 16 residues. Germline CDR1 SGHNT, CDR2 YYREEE (reference sequence). The CDR3 DNA sequence: TGTGCCAGCAGCACTCGTCAAGCGGGAGCGGGCTCCGAGCAGTACTTC. Its translation: CASSTRQAGAGSEQYF.

This rearrangement joins TRBV5-1 to TRBJ1-5; tentative D call: TRBD1 (6 bases). Deletions cut 0 bases from V and 7 bases from J, with 11 bases between. This CDR3 spans 14 amino acids. Germline CDR1 and CDR2: SGHRS and YFSETQ. CDR3 protein: CASSLVGGQQPQHF. Here the CDR3 DNA reads TGCGCCAGCAGCTTGGTTGGGGGCCAACAGCCCCAGCATTTT.

The genes are TRBV5-4 and TRBJ2-1, with 9 bases identical to TRBD1. CDR1 and CDR2 from the germline V gene are SGHNT and YYREEE (reference sequence). The ends lost 0 bases at V and 7 bases at J; junction bases unmatched: 8. CDR3 length: 16 residues. The CDR3 DNA reads as TGTGCCAGCAGCTTGGGACCGGGACAGGGCATGAATGAGCAGTTCTTC. This translates into CASSLGPGQGMNEQFF.

The chain combines TRBV7-2 with TRBJ1-1; the D gene is possibly TRBD1 (6 bases). CDR1 and CDR2 from the germline V gene are SGHTA and FQGNSA. Trimming cost V 4 bases and J 0 bases, with 18 bases left between them. The CDR3 contains 17 residues. CDR3 nucleotide sequence: TGTGCCAGCAGCTGGCCACCATCGGGGGGCCTGAACACTGAAGCTTTCTTT. Its protein product is CASSWPPSGGLNTEAFF.

V usage is TRBV6-6 and J usage is TRBJ2-3, with 9 nucleotides matching TRBD2. The CDR3 covers 16 residues. V was pared by 6 bases and J by 4 bases, with 11 bases of the junction left unmatched. The germline V gene has CDR1 MNHNY and CDR2 SVGAGI (reference sequence). The CDR3 DNA sequence: TGTGCCAGCAGCCTCGCCCCATCTAGCGGGGCAGATACGCAGTATTTT. This sequence encodes CASSLAPSSGADTQYF.

This clone is a singleton in its sample. The chain links TRBV30 to TRBJ1-6, with 7 bases lining up with TRBD1. Losses at the gene ends were 1 base for V and 4 bases for J; bases not matched to a gene: 7. From germline, CDR1 is GTSNPN and CDR2 SVGIG (reference sequence). The CDR3 runs 16 residues. The CDR3 here is CAWSGYGTVYNSPLHF. The CDR3 nucleotides read TGTGCCTGGAGTGGTTACGGGACAGTATATAATTCACCCCTCCACTTT. Full variable domain (missing parts from reference TRBV30 and TRBJ1-6): SQTIHQWPATLVQPVGSPLSLECTVEGTSNPNLYWYRQAAGRGLQLLFYSVGIGQISSEVPQNLSASRPQDRQFILSSKKLLLSDSGFYLCAWSGYGTVYNSPLHFGNGTRLTVT.

This clone occurred once. The J gene is TRBJ1-2, the V gene TRBV6-5, with TRBD1 matching 9 bases. CDR1 is MNHEY and CDR2 is SVGAGI in the germline V gene. CDR3 length: 15 residues. V trimming: 0 bases; J trimming: 4 bases; junction bases outside the gene matches: 3. The CDR3 region has the DNA TGTGCCAGCAGTTACTCCGGGACAGGGATCTATGGCTACACCTTC. Amino acid sequence: CASSYSGTGIYGYTF.

The chain couples TRBV29-1 to TRBJ2-5; 7 bases map to TRBD2. From germline, CDR1 is SQVTM and CDR2 ANQGSEA. V lost 4 bases to trimming and J lost 5 bases; unmatched junction nucleotides: 4. The CDR3 runs 12 residues. As DNA, the CDR3 is TGCAGCGTTGGGGGGGGGAGGGAGACCCAGTACTTC. Translated: CSVGGGRETQYF.

For this clone: This sample also contains other DNA sequences that code for the same CDR3. The genes are TRBV30 and TRBJ1-6; 9 bases are shared with TRBD1. The CDR3 sequence is 15 residues long. The germline CDR1 and CDR2 sequences are GTSNPN and SVGIG (reference sequence). V lost 1 base, J lost 5 bases, and 3 bases stayed unmatched. For the CDR3, the DNA is TGTGCCTGGAGTGAGGGGACAGGGCATAATTCACCCCTCCACTTT. It yields the protein CAWSEGTGHNSPLHF.

The chain has TRBV5-1 and TRBJ1-1; D possibly corresponds to TRBD1 (5 bases). Trimming stripped 0 bases from V and 4 bases from J, with 10 bases between. The CDR3 is 14 amino acids. The V gene's germline CDR1 is SGHRS and CDR2 YFSETQ. Written as DNA, the CDR3 is TGCGCCAGCAGCTTGGCGGGGGGTGCCACTGAAGCTTTCTTT. It codes for CASSLAGGATEAFF.

J is TRBJ1-1 and V is TRBV6-5; D is perhaps TRBD1 (5 bases). The CDR3 is made up of 14 amino acids. Trimming stripped 6 bases from V and 6 bases from J, with 17 bases between. Germline CDR1 reads MNHEY; CDR2 reads SVGAGI. In nucleotides, the CDR3 is TGTGCCAGCAGCTCCGGGACCGGGGGGGCTGAAGCTTTCTTT. It yields the protein CASSSGTGGAEAFF.